This is a list of T cell receptor beta chains from one sample in a study of cytomegalovirus exposure and HLA in healthy donors. The assay was immunoSEQ multiplex PCR, and TCRdb's table has in-frame clones only and misses some. The data hold 95,000 to 100,000 clones, with 65% to 85% observed a single time. Source material: PBMCs. Receptors were obtained from a woman between 35 and 50 years old in good health and CMV-seronegative. CDR3s include the opening cysteine and the closing phenylalanine or tryptophan. A D gene is named only where the DNA matches it firmly. The listing skips clone size in some rows; elsewhere it reads once, few, many or a size class.

>TRBV7-9|-|TRBJ1-5|-
TGTTCCAGCAGCCCTATGGGGCTTAATCAGCCCCAGCATTTT
CSSSPMGLNQPQHF
>TRBV30|-|TRBJ2-1|TRBD2
TGTGCCTGGAGAGAGGGACTAGTTGGAGAGCAGTTCTTC
CAWREGLVGEQFF
>TRBV19|-|TRBJ2-6|TRBD2
TGTGCCAGTAGTACACTAGCGGGAGGGTCGGGGGCCAACGTCCTGACTTTC
CASSTLAGGSGANVLTF
>TRBV7-9|few|TRBJ2-7|TRBD1
TGTTCCAGCAGTCAAGAGGGGACAGCCTACTACGAGCAGTACTTC
CSSSQEGTAYYEQYF
>TRBV29-1|-|TRBJ2-1|TRBD2
TGCAGCGTTGACAGCGGGGGGGCCGACAATGAGCAGTTCTTC
CSVDSGGADNEQFF
>TRBV25-1|few|TRBJ2-2|TRBD1
TGTGCCAGCAGTGGTCGGGACAGGGGTGTCGGGGAGCTGTTTTTT
CASSGRDRGVGELFF
>TRBV7-6|-|TRBJ2-3|TRBD2
TGTGCCAGCAGCACGGGCGGGGGAAGCACAGATACGCAGTATTTT
CASSTGGGSTDTQYF
>TRBV18|once|TRBJ2-7|-
TGTGCCAGCTCACCAAGCGGATCCTACGAGCAGTACTTC
CASSPSGSYEQYF
>TRBV7-6|-|TRBJ2-3|TRBD2
TGTGCCAGCAGTCTCGCGGGACTAGCGGGAGAGGGGAGCACAGATACGCAGTATTTT
CASSLAGLAGEGSTDTQYF
>TRBV4-1|few|TRBJ2-7|-
TGCGCCAGCAGCCACCAAACGGACAGCTACGAGCAGTACTTC
CASSHQTDSYEQYF
>TRBV7-9|-|TRBJ2-1|TRBD2
TGTTCCAGCAGCCAGGGGGGACTAGCGGGGGGTCCCTACAATGAGCAGTTCTTC
CSSSQGGLAGGPYNEQFF
>TRBV6-5|few|TRBJ2-5|-
TGCGCCAGACGCCGGGGTAGGGAGACCCAGTACTTC
CARRRGRETQYF
>TRBV6-1|few|TRBJ2-7|TRBD2
TGTGCCAGCAGTGAGACCGGACTAGCGTTTTACGAGCAGTACTTC
CASSETGLAFYEQYF
>TRBV7-9|-|TRBJ1-1|-
TGTGCCAGCAGCCCGACCAGCGGACAGTACACTGAAGCTTTCTTT
CASSPTSGQYTEAFF
>TRBV7-2|few|TRBJ1-6|TRBD1
TGTGCCAGCAGCTTACTGGGACAGAACAATTCACCCCTCCACTTT
CASSLLGQNNSPLHF
>TRBV11-2|-|TRBJ1-2|TRBD1
TGTGCCAGCAGCTTAACAGGGGGCTATGGCTACACCTTC
CASSLTGGYGYTF
>TRBV7-2|-|TRBJ1-6|TRBD1
TGTGCCAGCAGAGGACAGGGAGGTTCACCCCTCCACTTT
CASRGQGGSPLHF
>TRBV11-3|few|TRBJ2-3|-
TGTGCCAGCAGCCAACAAACAGATACGCAGTATTTT
CASSQQTDTQYF
>TRBV11-2|-|TRBJ2-5|TRBD2
TGTGCCAGCAGCGCACGACTAGCGGGACAAGGTGGAGAGACCCAGTACTTC
CASSARLAGQGGETQYF
>TRBV2|-|TRBJ2-1|TRBD2
TGTGCCAGCAGTGCCGCTAGCGGGAGTATGCGGGAGCAGTTCTTC
CASSAASGSMREQFF
>TRBV2|-|TRBJ2-7|TRBD2
TGTGCCAGCAATAGACTAGCGGGAGTGGGAGAGCAGTACTTC
CASNRLAGVGEQYF
>TRBV6-6|-|TRBJ1-4|-
TGTGCCAGCAGCGTCGCGGAGGGATGGGAAAAACTGTTTTTT
CASSVAEGWEKLFF
>TRBV18|-|TRBJ2-3|-
TGTGCCAGCTCACCGGGGGGAGATACGCAGTATTTT
CASSPGGDTQYF
>TRBV7-9|-|TRBJ2-5|-
TGTGCCAGCCGGAGTGGAATTTTGGAGACCCAGTACTTC
CASRSGILETQYF
>TRBV5-1|once|TRBJ1-1|TRBD1
TGCGCCAGCAGCTCAGTACCGGGACAGATGAACACTGAAGCTTTCTTT
CASSSVPGQMNTEAFF
>TRBV6-6|-|TRBJ1-5|-
TGTGCCAGCAGTAACCAGGGGTTGGCGGAGCCCCAGCATTTT
CASSNQGLAEPQHF
>TRBV19|-|TRBJ2-2|TRBD2
TGTGCCAGTACAATGGGGGGACTAGAGAACACCGGGGAGCTGTTTTTT
CASTMGGLENTGELFF
>TRBV28|-|TRBJ2-7|TRBD1
TGTGCCAGCAGTCTTCCGGGACAGGATGTCTACGAGCAGTACTTC
CASSLPGQDVYEQYF
>TRBV5-4|-|TRBJ2-1|TRBD2
TGTGCCAGCAGCTTGGGTTCTAGCGGGGGGTACAATGAGCAGTTCTTC
CASSLGSSGGYNEQFF
>TRBV28|few|TRBJ2-7|TRBD2
TGTGCCAGCAGTTCGGGACTAGCGGGAGGTTTGTACGAGCAGTACTTC
CASSSGLAGGLYEQYF
>TRBV4-3|-|TRBJ1-5|-
TGCGCCAGCAGCCAAGATCATCCCGCGGAGTTCCCAATCAATCAGCCCCAGCATTTT
CASSQDHPAEFPINQPQHF
>TRBV10-2|-|TRBJ2-7|TRBD2
TGCGCCAGCAGTATAGCGGGAGCTGGGGACGAGCAGTACTTC
CASSIAGAGDEQYF
>TRBV7-9|-|TRBJ2-2|TRBD2
TGTGCCAGCAGCTTGGTATCTAGCGGGAGTACCGGGGAGCTGTTTTTT
CASSLVSSGSTGELFF
>TRBV9|-|TRBJ2-1|TRBD1
TGTGCCAGCAGCTCTACCGGGACAGCCTACAATGAGCAGTTCTTC
CASSSTGTAYNEQFF
>TRBV7-9|-|TRBJ1-2|-
TGTTCCAGCAGCGTCCAGGGTAACTATGGCTACACCTTC
CSSSVQGNYGYTF
>TRBV7-9|-|TRBJ2-7|-
TGTGCCAGCTACAAGGCCGGGCAGGGGATTGGGGAGCAGTACTTC
CASYKAGQGIGEQYF
>TRBV2|-|TRBJ1-3|TRBD1
TGTGCCAGCAGTGAAGGGACAGGGGGCTCTGGAAACACCATATATTTT
CASSEGTGGSGNTIYF
>TRBV9|-|TRBJ2-3|TRBD2
TGTGCCAGCAGCCCCGTAGCGGGGGGGAGCACAGATACGCAGTATTTT
CASSPVAGGSTDTQYF